A single sample gave rise to the 3 T cell receptor beta chains below, sequenced in a study of cytomegalovirus exposure and HLA in healthy donors. The PCR was carried out with 60 Vbeta primers and 13 Jbeta primers. Profiling relied on immunoSEQ multiplex PCR, and the TCRdb table lists in-frame clones only, not all of them. The sample contains approximately 100,000 clones, about 68% of which appear only once. The sample was PBMCs. The receptors were sampled from a human donor in good health.

The chain couples TRBV7-2 to TRBJ2-2, with D possibly being TRBD2 (6 bases). Trimming removed 0 bases from V and 5 bases from J, with 22 bases in between. This CDR3 is built from 19 residues. Germline V gives CDR1 SGHTA, CDR2 FQGNSA. The CDR3 loop is CASSLAGSGRGFQTGELFF. The DNA for the CDR3 is TGTGCCAGCAGCTTAGCGGGTTCGGGGCGGGGCTTCCAAACCGGGGAGCTGTTTTTT.

The chain joins TRBV4-3 to TRBJ1-1; 12 nucleotides match TRBD1. The CDR3 loop spans 18 amino acids. Germline CDR1 and CDR2: LGHNA and YSLEER. J was trimmed by 4 bases and V by 0 bases; bases with no gene match: 9. The CDR3 sequence: CASSQDHGTGGVSTEAFF. Written as DNA, the CDR3 is TGCGCCAGCAGCCAAGATCATGGGACAGGGGGCGTAAGCACTGAAGCTTTCTTT.

The chain has TRBV7-9 and TRBJ1-1, with 10 bases aligning to TRBD1. J gave up 5 bases and V 5 bases, and 11 bases lay outside the gene matches. The CDR3 has 16 residues. Germline V gene sequence: CDR1 SEHNR, CDR2 FQNEAQ (reference sequence). The CDR3 spells CASSPRDRGVGTEAFF. CDR3 nucleotides: TGTGCCAGCAGCCCCCGGGACAGGGGAGTAGGGACTGAAGCTTTCTTT.